The rows below give T cell receptor beta chains drawn from one sample of a study of OX40 agonist ivuxolimab in advanced cancers. Clones were sequenced by immunoSEQ multiplex PCR, and TCRdb holds only the in-frame ones, with some missing. The repertoire holds 36,000 or so clones, about 85% seen once, with 4% in the top ten. The sequencing used CD4+ or CD8+ T cells sorted from blood, collected in a trial of the OX40 agonist ivuxolimab. The receptor source for this set is an adult with an advanced solid tumor such as melanoma, head and neck, liver or kidney cancer. The CDR3 runs from the conserved cysteine through the conserved F or W. Fields, in order: D gene, V gene, clone size, J gene, CDR3 protein, CDR3 DNA. A D gene is named only where the DNA matches it firmly. The size entry is marked missing in some rows and otherwise reads once, few, many or a size class.

D: -; V: TRBV15; size: -; J: TRBJ1-2; CDR3: CATSRGGLDYGYTF; DNA: TGTGCCACCAGCAGGGGGGGTCTCGACTATGGCTACACCTTC
D: TRBD1; V: TRBV6-5; size: -; J: TRBJ1-1; CDR3: CASRPSTGTDAEAFF; DNA: TGTGCCAGCAGACCAAGCACCGGGACAGACGCTGAAGCTTTCTTT
D: -; V: TRBV5-4; size: -; J: TRBJ1-3; CDR3: CASTRFSLKGTGNTIYF; DNA: TGTGCCAGCACCCGATTTTCGCTAAAGGGAACTGGAAACACCATATATTTT
D: TRBD1; V: TRBV7-8; size: -; J: TRBJ2-3; CDR3: CASSLAPWGDRGADTQYF; DNA: TGTGCCAGCAGCTTAGCCCCGTGGGGAGACAGGGGGGCAGATACGCAGTATTTT
D: TRBD2; V: TRBV10-3; size: -; J: TRBJ2-7; CDR3: CAISDHQREDEQYF; DNA: TGTGCCATCAGCGATCATCAGCGGGAGGACGAGCAGTACTTC
D: -; V: TRBV5-1; size: -; J: TRBJ1-1; CDR3: CASSLAGRAPLGTEAFF; DNA: TGCGCCAGCAGCTTGGCTGGAAGGGCGCCGCTGGGGACTGAAGCTTTCTTT
D: -; V: TRBV28; size: -; J: TRBJ1-5; CDR3: CASSPRTKTPNNQPQHF; DNA: TGTGCCAGCAGTCCTCGGACTAAAACTCCAAACAATCAGCCCCAGCATTTT
D: -; V: TRBV7-2; size: -; J: TRBJ2-7; CDR3: CASSLVVAGNYEQYF; DNA: TGTGCCAGCAGCTTAGTGGTCGCTGGGAACTACGAGCAGTACTTC
D: -; V: TRBV6-5; size: once; J: TRBJ1-1; CDR3: CASSYSRYRRNSEAFF; DNA: TGTGCCAGCAGTTACTCGCGATACAGGAGAAATTCTGAAGCTTTCTTT
D: -; V: TRBV19; size: once; J: TRBJ1-1; CDR3: CASRGRGVNTEAFF; DNA: TGTGCCAGTAGGGGGCGGGGAGTGAACACTGAAGCTTTCTTT
D: -; V: TRBV7-8; size: -; J: TRBJ2-6; CDR3: CASSLLGANVLTF; DNA: TGTGCCAGCAGCTTACTCGGGGCCAACGTCCTGACTTTC
D: -; V: TRBV19; size: -; J: TRBJ2-3; CDR3: CASSVQGGPSTDTQYF; DNA: TGTGCCAGTAGCGTACAAGGGGGACCAAGCACAGATACGCAGTATTTT
D: TRBD1; V: TRBV4-1; size: -; J: TRBJ1-1; CDR3: CASSRIGTGGDTEAFF; DNA: TGCGCCAGCAGCCGGATCGGGACAGGGGGCGACACTGAAGCTTTCTTT
D: -; V: TRBV13; size: -; J: TRBJ2-1; CDR3: CASSTSPHEQFF; DNA: TGTGCCAGCAGCACTTCCCCCCATGAGCAGTTCTTC
D: -; V: TRBV28; size: -; J: TRBJ2-3; CDR3: CASSLPQGPLTDTQYF; DNA: TGTGCCAGCAGTTTACCCCAGGGACCGTTGACAGATACGCAGTATTTT
D: TRBD2; V: TRBV2; size: -; J: TRBJ2-3; CDR3: CASSEGLAGTDTQYF; DNA: TGTGCCAGCAGTGAAGGACTAGCGGGGACAGATACGCAGTATTTT
D: -; V: TRBV5-1; size: -; J: TRBJ2-6; CDR3: CASGDLSSGANVLTF; DNA: TGCGCCAGCGGTGACCTTTCCTCTGGGGCCAACGTCCTGACTTTC
D: TRBD2; V: TRBV2; size: -; J: TRBJ2-1; CDR3: CANPLTGRNEQFF; DNA: TGTGCCAACCCCCTCACCGGGAGGAATGAGCAGTTCTTC
D: TRBD1; V: TRBV7-3; size: many; J: TRBJ2-6; CDR3: CASSRQGLPGANVLTF; DNA: TGTGCCAGCAGCCGACAGGGGCTCCCTGGGGCCAACGTCCTGACTTTC
D: TRBD1; V: TRBV7-2; size: once; J: TRBJ1-1; CDR3: CASSPGQTNTEAFF; DNA: TGTGCCAGCAGCCCGGGACAGACAAACACTGAAGCTTTCTTT
D: -; V: TRBV9; size: -; J: TRBJ1-3; CDR3: CASSAQPGNTIYF; DNA: TGTGCCAGCAGCGCCCAGCCTGGAAACACCATATATTTT
D: -; V: TRBV4-2; size: -; J: TRBJ1-1; CDR3: CASSQDTGGITEAFF; DNA: TGTGCCAGCAGCCAAGATACGGGCGGGATCACTGAAGCTTTCTTT
D: TRBD2; V: TRBV5-1; size: -; J: TRBJ2-2; CDR3: CASSLVAGEGTGELFF; DNA: TGCGCCAGCAGCTTGGTGGCGGGAGAAGGGACCGGGGAGCTGTTTTTT
D: -; V: TRBV25-1; size: -; J: TRBJ2-3; CDR3: CASSDGSWWNTDTQYF; DNA: TGTGCCAGCAGTGACGGGTCTTGGTGGAACACAGATACGCAGTATTTT
D: -; V: TRBV6-6; size: -; J: TRBJ1-2; CDR3: CAALDGGIYGYTF; DNA: TGTGCCGCATTAGACGGGGGGATCTATGGCTACACCTTC
D: -; V: TRBV5-4; size: -; J: TRBJ2-7; CDR3: CASSPQVQRGDEQYF; DNA: TGTGCCAGCAGCCCCCAGGTCCAAAGAGGGGATGAGCAGTACTTC
D: -; V: TRBV28; size: -; J: TRBJ1-5; CDR3: CASSDGGVRPQHF; DNA: TGTGCCAGCAGTGATGGGGGAGTTCGACCCCAGCATTTT